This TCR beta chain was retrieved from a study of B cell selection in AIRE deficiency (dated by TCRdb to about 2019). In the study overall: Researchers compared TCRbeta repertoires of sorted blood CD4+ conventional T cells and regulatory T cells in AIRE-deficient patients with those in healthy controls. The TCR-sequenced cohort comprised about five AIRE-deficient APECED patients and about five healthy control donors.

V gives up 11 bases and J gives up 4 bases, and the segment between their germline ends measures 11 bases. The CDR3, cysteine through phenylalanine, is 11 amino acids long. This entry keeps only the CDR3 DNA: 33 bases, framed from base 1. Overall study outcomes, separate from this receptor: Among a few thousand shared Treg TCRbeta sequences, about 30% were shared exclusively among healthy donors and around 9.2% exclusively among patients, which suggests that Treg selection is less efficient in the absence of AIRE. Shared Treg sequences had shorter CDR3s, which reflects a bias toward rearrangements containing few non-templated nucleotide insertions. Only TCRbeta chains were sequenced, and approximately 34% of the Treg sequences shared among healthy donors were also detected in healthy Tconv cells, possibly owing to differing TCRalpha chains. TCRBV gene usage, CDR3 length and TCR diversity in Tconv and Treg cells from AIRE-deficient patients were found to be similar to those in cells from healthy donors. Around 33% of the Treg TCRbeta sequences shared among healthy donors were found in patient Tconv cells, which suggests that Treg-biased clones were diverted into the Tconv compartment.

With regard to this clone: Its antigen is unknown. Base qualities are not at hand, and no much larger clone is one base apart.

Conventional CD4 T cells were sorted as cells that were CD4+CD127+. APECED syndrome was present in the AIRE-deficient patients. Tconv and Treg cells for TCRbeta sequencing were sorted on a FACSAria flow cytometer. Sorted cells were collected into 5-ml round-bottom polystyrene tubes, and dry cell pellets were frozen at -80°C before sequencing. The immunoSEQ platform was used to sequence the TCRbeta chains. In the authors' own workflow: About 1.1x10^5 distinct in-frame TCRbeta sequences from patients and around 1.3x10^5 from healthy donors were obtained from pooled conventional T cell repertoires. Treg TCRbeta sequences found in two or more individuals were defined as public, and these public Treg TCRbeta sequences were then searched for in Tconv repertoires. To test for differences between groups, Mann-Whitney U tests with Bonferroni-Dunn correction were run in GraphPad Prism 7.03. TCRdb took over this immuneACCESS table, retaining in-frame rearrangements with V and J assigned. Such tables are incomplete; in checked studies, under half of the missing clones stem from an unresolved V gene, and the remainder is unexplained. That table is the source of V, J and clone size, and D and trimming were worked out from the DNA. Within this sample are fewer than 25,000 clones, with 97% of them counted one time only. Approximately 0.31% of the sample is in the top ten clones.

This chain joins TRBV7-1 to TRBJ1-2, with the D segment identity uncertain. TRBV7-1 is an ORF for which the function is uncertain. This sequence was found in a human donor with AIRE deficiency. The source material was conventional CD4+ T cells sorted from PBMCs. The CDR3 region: CASPRLYGYTF. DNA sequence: TGTGCCTCCCCAAGGCTCTATGGCTACACCTTC.